One and the same sample provided the 19 T cell receptor beta chains below, sequenced in a study of CXCR3-negative and CXCR3-positive naive CD8 T cells. Through 5' RACE with UMI labels, the TRB cDNA libraries were prepared. TCRdb reanalyzed the 5' RACE reads and collapses them to one entry per CDR3 protein, without DNA. The repertoire table contains tens of thousands of distinct CDR3 sequences. Input material: naive CXCR3- CD8+ T cells from blood. Subset of the sample: CD45RO-CCR7+CD27+CD95- naive CD8+ T cells lacking CXCR3 (TNR3-). The receptors here all came from a human donor in good health. Some clones in this sample may be carry-over from other donors' samples.

The gene calls are TRBV27 and TRBJ1-1. The CDR3 totals 16 residues. Germline V gives CDR1 MNHEY, CDR2 SMNVEV (reference sequence). CDR3: CASSLGGPALNTEAFF.

The rearrangement uses TRBV9 and TRBJ2-1. Germline V lookup: CDR1 SGDLS, CDR2 YYNGEE. The CDR3 sequence is 13 residues long. The CDR3 sequence is CASTGLGFKEQFF.

The V call is TRBV7-8, the J call TRBJ1-1; TCRdb's D call, TRBD1, is unchecked because there is no DNA. This CDR3 contains 19 residues. Germline V gene lookup returns CDR1 SGHVS and CDR2 FQNEAQ. The CDR3 here is CASSLVEGALRAMNTEAFF.

The chain combines TRBV27 with TRBJ2-3; there is no DNA to check the TCRdb D call of TRBD1. Per the germline V gene, CDR1 is MNHEY and CDR2 is SMNVEV (reference sequence). The CDR3 extends over 15 amino acids. The CDR3 is CASSSPGQQKNTQYF.

Here the CDR3 reads CASTAWGTSYNEQFF. This sequence joins TRBV4-1 and TRBJ2-1; TCRdb's D gene call, TRBD1, goes unchecked for lack of DNA. This CDR3 has 15 amino acids. In germline, CDR1 is MGHRA, CDR2 YSYEKL.

The chain uses TRBV28 and TRBJ2-3. The germline CDR1 and CDR2 sequences are MDHEN and SYDVKM. CDR3 length: 14 residues. CDR3 region: CASSRRVFTDTQYF.

The chain carries TRBV20-1 and TRBJ2-2; TCRdb's assignment of TRBD1 cannot be checked, as there is no DNA. Germline V gives CDR1 DFQATT, CDR2 SNEGSKA (reference sequence). The CDR3 is 14 residues long. The CDR3 spells CSASKGADTGELFF.

The V and J genes are TRBV29-1 and TRBJ1-1. Germline V lookup: CDR1 SQVTM, CDR2 ANQGSEA. The CDR3 has 12 amino acids. The CDR3 reads CSVPALGTEAFF.

V is TRBV4-3 and J is TRBJ1-2; TCRdb lists TRBD1, though no DNA is available to test this call. Germline assignment: CDR1 LGHNA and CDR2 YSLEER. This CDR3 has 14 residues. The CDR3 protein is CASSQEIGAGGYTF.

The chain combines TRBV7-2 with TRBJ1-1. The length of the CDR3 is 14 residues. CDR1 is SGHTA, CDR2 FQGNSA, per germline. CDR3 loop: CASSFLGGPTEAFF.

The rearrangement joins TRBV12-3 or TRBV12-4 to TRBJ2-7; the D call of TRBD1 rests on TCRdb alone, since no DNA is present to check it. The CDR3 loop spans 14 amino acids. CDR3 amino acids: CASSLIGTGGEQYF.

The gene calls are TRBV28 and TRBJ2-3; the D call from TCRdb, TRBD2, cannot be confirmed without DNA. CDR3 size: 15 residues. Germline V gene data show CDR1 as MDHEN and CDR2 as SYDVKM. The CDR3 loop reads CASSRLAGVSDTQYF.

J is TRBJ2-3 and V is TRBV20-1; the D call of TRBD2 rests on TCRdb alone, since no DNA is present to check it. The CDR3 runs to 16 residues. Germline-derived CDR1 and CDR2 are DFQATT and SNEGSKA (reference sequence). This chain's CDR3 is CSARVLAGELGDTQYF.

This chain connects TRBV12-3 or TRBV12-4 to TRBJ1-6. The CDR3 contains 16 residues. CDR3 region: CASSPRVGKGNSPLHF.

The chain has TRBV23-1 and TRBJ1-2; as DNA is missing, the TRBD1 call by TCRdb cannot be tested. TRBV23-1 is flagged as an ORF with uncertain function. This CDR3 comprises 17 residues. CDR3 in amino acids: CASSQGTGGPINYGYTF.

CDR3 sequence: CASNIAGRTYNEQFF. The chain couples TRBV7-9 to TRBJ2-1. Germline assignment: CDR1 SEHNR and CDR2 FQNEAQ (reference sequence). CDR3 size: 15 residues.

CDR3: CASSPLVFEQFF. The genes are TRBV11-2 and TRBJ2-1; TCRdb's assignment of TRBD1 cannot be checked, as there is no DNA. The CDR3 consists of 12 residues. Germline V gene sequence: CDR1 SGHAT, CDR2 FQNNGV.

The chain employs TRBV9 and TRBJ1-1; there is no DNA to check the TCRdb D call of TRBD1. Germline CDR1 SGDLS, CDR2 YYNGEE. The CDR3 consists of 15 residues. CDR3 loop: CASSVEGAVNTEAFF.

The genes are TRBV14 and TRBJ2-1; TCRdb outputs TRBD2, but without DNA this stays unchecked. This CDR3 comprises 16 residues. Germline CDR1 SGHDN, CDR2 FVKESK. CDR3 sequence: CASSRDRSLRRGEQFF.